These T cell receptor beta chains were read from a single sample in a study of early stage breast cancer tumors. Here immunoSEQ multiplex PCR was the method, and the copy in TCRdb shows in-frame clones only, minus some. The table has some 58,000 clones, about three quarters seen once. The sequencing sample was made of blood. The receptors were gathered from a person aged 25-39 years with breast cancer. The CDR3 runs from the conserved cysteine through the conserved F or W. Fields, in order: J gene, D gene, clone size, V gene, CDR3 DNA, CDR3 protein. D genes are given only for firm matches. The size entry is marked missing in some rows and otherwise reads once, few, many or a size class.

J: TRBJ1-5
D: .
size: .
V: TRBV27
DNA: TGTGCCAGCAGTCCAAGGGGCGTGGATCAGCCCCAGCATTTT
CDR3: CASSPRGVDQPQHF

J: TRBJ1-2
D: TRBD1
size: once
V: TRBV29-1
DNA: TGCAGCGTTACCGGGACAGGGGATTTTGGCTACACCTTC
CDR3: CSVTGTGDFGYTF

J: TRBJ2-6
D: .
size: .
V: TRBV7-9
DNA: TGTGCCAGCAGCTTAGTCCAGGTTACCTCTGGGGCCAACGTCCTGACTTTC
CDR3: CASSLVQVTSGANVLTF

J: TRBJ1-5
D: .
size: .
V: TRBV19
DNA: TGTGCCAGTAGTATAGATGGACCCTCTATGGATAGCAATCAGCCCCAGCATTTT
CDR3: CASSIDGPSMDSNQPQHF

J: TRBJ2-3
D: TRBD1
size: .
V: TRBV4-1
DNA: TGCGCCAGCAGCCCCCACGTGGACAGGTCCTATAGCACAGATACGCAGTATTTT
CDR3: CASSPHVDRSYSTDTQYF

J: TRBJ2-5
D: .
size: .
V: TRBV7-9
DNA: TGTGCCAGCAGCTTAGCGGCAGACCAAGAGACCCAGTACTTC
CDR3: CASSLAADQETQYF

J: TRBJ1-4
D: .
size: .
V: TRBV6-5
DNA: TGTGCCAGCAGGATAGGCAGGGATAATGAAAAACTGTTTTTT
CDR3: CASRIGRDNEKLFF

J: TRBJ1-2
D: TRBD1
size: .
V: TRBV4-2
DNA: TGTGCCAGCAGCCAAGAGGTATTCGACAGGGTGGGGGGCTACACCTTC
CDR3: CASSQEVFDRVGGYTF

J: TRBJ1-2
D: .
size: .
V: TRBV19
DNA: TGTGCCAGTAGTATATTAGGCCGGGCCTATGGCTACACCTTC
CDR3: CASSILGRAYGYTF

J: TRBJ2-3
D: .
size: .
V: TRBV7-2
DNA: TGTGCCAGCAGCTTAGGTTGGAACACAGATACGCAGTATTTT
CDR3: CASSLGWNTDTQYF

J: TRBJ2-7
D: TRBD1
size: .
V: TRBV6-1
DNA: TGTGCCAGCAGTGGTCGGACAGGGGCCTACGAGCAGTACTTC
CDR3: CASSGRTGAYEQYF

J: TRBJ2-7
D: .
size: .
V: TRBV5-1
DNA: TGCGCCAGCAGCCCCGAGGGAGTATCCTACGAGCAGTACTTC
CDR3: CASSPEGVSYEQYF

J: TRBJ1-5
D: .
size: .
V: TRBV7-9
DNA: TGTGCCAGCAGCCGCGGGACTCAGAATAGCAATCAGCCCCAGCATTTT
CDR3: CASSRGTQNSNQPQHF

J: TRBJ1-4
D: .
size: .
V: TRBV28
DNA: TGTGCCAGCCTAACCAGGGGCCGATATGAAAAACTGTTTTTT
CDR3: CASLTRGRYEKLFF

J: TRBJ2-7
D: .
size: .
V: TRBV9
DNA: TGTGCCAGCAGCGTAGGTCCCTGGGATGAGCAGTACTTC
CDR3: CASSVGPWDEQYF

J: TRBJ2-6
D: .
size: once
V: TRBV15
DNA: TGTGCCACCAGCAGAGTCCAGGGATTCAACGTCCTGACTTTC
CDR3: CATSRVQGFNVLTF

J: TRBJ2-7
D: .
size: .
V: TRBV12-5
DNA: TGTGCTAGTGGCGGGACCGCCAGCTCCTACGAGCAGTACTTC
CDR3: CASGGTASSYEQYF

J: TRBJ2-5
D: TRBD2
size: .
V: TRBV6-5
DNA: TGTGCCAGCAGATCCTCACTAGCGAGCCAAGAGACCCAGTACTTC
CDR3: CASRSSLASQETQYF